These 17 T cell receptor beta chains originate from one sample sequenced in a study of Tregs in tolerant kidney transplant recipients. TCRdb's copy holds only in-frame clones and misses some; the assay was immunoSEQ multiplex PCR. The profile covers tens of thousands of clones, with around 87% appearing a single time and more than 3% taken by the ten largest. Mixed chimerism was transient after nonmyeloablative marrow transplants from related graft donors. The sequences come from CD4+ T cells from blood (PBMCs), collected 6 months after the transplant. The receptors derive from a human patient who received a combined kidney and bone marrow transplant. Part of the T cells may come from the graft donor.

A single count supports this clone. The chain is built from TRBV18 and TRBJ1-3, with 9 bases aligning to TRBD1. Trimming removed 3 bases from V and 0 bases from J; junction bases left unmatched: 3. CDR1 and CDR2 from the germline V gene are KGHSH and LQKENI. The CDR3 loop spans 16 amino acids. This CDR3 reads CASSPMDRGSGNTIYF. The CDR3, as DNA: TGTGCCAGCTCACCGATGGACAGGGGCTCTGGAAACACCATATATTTT.

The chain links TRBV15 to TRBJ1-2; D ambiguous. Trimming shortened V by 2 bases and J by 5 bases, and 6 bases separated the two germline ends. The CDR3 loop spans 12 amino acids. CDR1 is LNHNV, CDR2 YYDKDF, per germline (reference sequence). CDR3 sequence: CATSRSGYGYTF. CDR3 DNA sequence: TGTGCCACCAGCAGATCGGGGTATGGCTACACCTTC.

The CDR3: CASSLAQGNSPLHF. The DNA of the CDR3 is TGTGCCAGCAGCTTAGCCCAGGGTAATTCACCCCTCCACTTT. This chain links TRBV7-6 with TRBJ1-6, with a possible D match to TRBD1 (5 bases). This CDR3 has 14 amino acids. V lost 0 bases, J lost 6 bases, and 6 bases lay in between. Germline CDR1 reads SGHVS; CDR2 reads FNYEAQ.

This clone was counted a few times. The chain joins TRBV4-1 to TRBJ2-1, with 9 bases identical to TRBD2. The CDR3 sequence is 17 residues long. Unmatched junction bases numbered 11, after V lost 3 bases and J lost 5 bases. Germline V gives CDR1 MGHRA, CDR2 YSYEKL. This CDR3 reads CASSQPTAGGPHNEQFF. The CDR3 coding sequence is TGCGCCAGCAGCCAGCCTACTGCGGGGGGGCCGCACAATGAGCAGTTCTTC.

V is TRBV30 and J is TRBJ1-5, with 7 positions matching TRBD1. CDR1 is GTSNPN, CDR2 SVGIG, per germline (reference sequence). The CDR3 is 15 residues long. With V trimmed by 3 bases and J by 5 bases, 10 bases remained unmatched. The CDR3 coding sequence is TGTGCCTGGAGGCGACCGGGACAGCCCTATCAGCCCCAGCATTTT. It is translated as CAWRRPGQPYQPQHF.

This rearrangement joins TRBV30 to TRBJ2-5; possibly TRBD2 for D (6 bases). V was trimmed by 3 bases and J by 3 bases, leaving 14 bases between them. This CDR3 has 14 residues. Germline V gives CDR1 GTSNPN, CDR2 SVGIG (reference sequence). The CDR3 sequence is CAWSLGGGEETQYF. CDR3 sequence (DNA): TGTGCCTGGAGCCTCGGGGGAGGAGAAGAGACCCAGTACTTC.

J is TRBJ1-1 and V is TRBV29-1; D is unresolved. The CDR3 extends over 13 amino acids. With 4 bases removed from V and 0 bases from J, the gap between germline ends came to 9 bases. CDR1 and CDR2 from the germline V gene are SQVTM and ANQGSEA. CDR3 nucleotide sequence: TGCAGCGTTGCTAATGTGGTGAACACTGAAGCTTTCTTT. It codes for CSVANVVNTEAFF.

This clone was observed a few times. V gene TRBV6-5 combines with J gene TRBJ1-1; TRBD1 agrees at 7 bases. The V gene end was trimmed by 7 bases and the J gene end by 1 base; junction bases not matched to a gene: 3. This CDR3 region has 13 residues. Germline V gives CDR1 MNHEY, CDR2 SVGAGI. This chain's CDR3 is CASNRDRNTEAFF. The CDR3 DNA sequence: TGTGCCAGCAATAGGGACAGGAACACTGAAGCTTTCTTT.

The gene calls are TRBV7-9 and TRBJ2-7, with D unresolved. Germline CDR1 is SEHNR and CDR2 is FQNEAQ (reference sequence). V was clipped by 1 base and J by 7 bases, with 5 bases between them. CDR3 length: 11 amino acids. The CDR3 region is CASSLGTEQYF. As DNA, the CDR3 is TGTGCCAGCAGCTTAGGAACAGAGCAGTACTTC.

The CDR3 loop reads CASSRRRDSPYEQYF. The CDR3, as DNA: TGTGCCAGCAGCCGCCGCCGGGACTCCCCCTACGAGCAGTACTTC. The rearrangement joins TRBV27 to TRBJ2-7; tentative D call: TRBD2 (6 bases). V lost 6 bases and J lost 2, with 17 bases in between. The CDR3 consists of 15 residues. Looked up from germline, CDR1 is MNHEY and CDR2 is SMNVEV (reference sequence).

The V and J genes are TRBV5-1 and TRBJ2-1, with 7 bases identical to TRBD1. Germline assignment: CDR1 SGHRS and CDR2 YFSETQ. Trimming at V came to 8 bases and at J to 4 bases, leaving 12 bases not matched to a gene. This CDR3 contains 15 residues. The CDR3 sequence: CASRITGTDYNEQFF. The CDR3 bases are TGCGCCAGTCGGATTACCGGGACAGATTACAATGAGCAGTTCTTC.

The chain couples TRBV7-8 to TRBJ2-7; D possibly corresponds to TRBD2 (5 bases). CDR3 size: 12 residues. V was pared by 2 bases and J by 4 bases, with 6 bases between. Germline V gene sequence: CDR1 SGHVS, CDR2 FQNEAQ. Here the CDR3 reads CASSLSGYEQYF. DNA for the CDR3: TGTGCCAGCAGCTTAAGCGGATACGAGCAGTACTTC.

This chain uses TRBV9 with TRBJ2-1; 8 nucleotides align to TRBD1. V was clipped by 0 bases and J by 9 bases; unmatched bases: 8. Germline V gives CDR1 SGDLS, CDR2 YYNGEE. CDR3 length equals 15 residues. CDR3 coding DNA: TGTGCCAGCAGCGTAGCCGGACAGGGAGGTGTTGAGCAGTTCTTC. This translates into CASSVAGQGGVEQFF.

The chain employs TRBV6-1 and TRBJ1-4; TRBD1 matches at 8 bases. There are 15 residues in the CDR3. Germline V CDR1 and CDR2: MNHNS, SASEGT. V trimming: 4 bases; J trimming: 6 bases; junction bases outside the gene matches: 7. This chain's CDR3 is CASSATGAAHEKLFF. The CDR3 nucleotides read TGTGCCAGCAGTGCGACAGGGGCAGCGCATGAAAAACTGTTTTTT.

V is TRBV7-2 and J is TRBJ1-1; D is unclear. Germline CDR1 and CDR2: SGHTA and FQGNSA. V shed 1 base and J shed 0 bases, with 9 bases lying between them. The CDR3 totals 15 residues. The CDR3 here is CASSLGGLMNTEAFF. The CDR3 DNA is TGTGCCAGCAGCTTAGGAGGACTCATGAACACTGAAGCTTTCTTT.

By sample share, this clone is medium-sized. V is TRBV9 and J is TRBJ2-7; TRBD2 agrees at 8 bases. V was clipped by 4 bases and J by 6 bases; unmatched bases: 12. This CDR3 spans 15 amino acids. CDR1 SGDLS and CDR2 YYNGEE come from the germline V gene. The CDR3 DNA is TGTGCCAGCAGCACAGGCCGGGCGGGGGGCGGCGAGCAGTACTTC. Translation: CASSTGRAGGGEQYF.

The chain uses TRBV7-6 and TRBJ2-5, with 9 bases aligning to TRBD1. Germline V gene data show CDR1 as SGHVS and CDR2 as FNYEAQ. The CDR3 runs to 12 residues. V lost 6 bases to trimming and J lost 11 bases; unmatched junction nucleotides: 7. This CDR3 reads CASSPDRGGQYF. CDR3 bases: TGTGCCAGCAGTCCCGACAGGGGGGGTCAGTACTTC.